The entry below describes one TCR beta chain. What this receptor recognizes is not known. Within one base of it there is no much larger clone, and no base qualities were kept. This sample is part of a study of CD8+ T cells in alopecia areata (dated by TCRdb to between 2018 and 2020). Some background on the complete study: The treated patients, all with moderate-to-severe alopecia areata, were enrolled in an open-label pilot trial of oral tofacitinib given at 5 to 10 mg twice daily. Tofacitinib was given for 6 to 18 months, followed by 6 months of follow-up off drug to assess delayed response and recurrence. For the treated patients, the SALT score, which quantifies what percentage of scalp surface area is affected, served as the measure of disease severity. To study T cell clonal expansion in alopecia areata, the researchers applied high-throughput TCRbeta sequencing to both the C3H/HeJ mouse model and human patients. Scalp tissue and sorted CD4+ and CD8+ peripheral blood T cells from patchy and totalis/universalis alopecia areata patients and from healthy controls were covered by human TCRbeta sequencing. Tofacitinib-treated patients had biopsies at baseline and at 4 and 24 weeks of treatment, with a later scalp biopsy in several patients. Clonality in the scalp was compared among normal scalp (n=4), patchy alopecia areata scalp (n=8), and alopecia totalis/universalis scalp (n=8). The RNA source kit depended on sample type: the PAXgene miRNA kit for fixed scalp, the miRNeasy kit for PBMCs, and the RNeasy kit for mouse skin. Amplification of TCRbeta CDR3 regions was done by immunoSEQ multiplex PCR using 35 Vbeta forward primers and 13 Jbeta reverse primers. Overall study outcomes, separate from this receptor: Tofacitinib significantly decreased scalp clonality and the number of expanded CD8+ clones among the top 100 scalp clones. Compared with normal scalp, lesional scalp had higher clonality and more expanded CD8+ clones, particularly in alopecia totalis/universalis, a pattern that suggests antigenic drive. Shared TCR sequences between patients were less evident than in mice, which may be partly attributable to HLA diversity in the patient population. Because the treated cohort was small and had just a single nonresponder, larger studies are needed to establish links between baseline CD8+ expansion and response. During tofacitinib treatment, many expanded lesional clones remained in scalp and blood, and this persistence may partly explain relapse after treatment is stopped. Unlike mouse skin, where gammadelta T cells dominate, normal human skin contains resident alphabeta T cells that get sequenced too, which complicates analysis of the scalp TCR repertoire.

The library was built by means of the immunoSEQ multiplex PCR assay. RNA was extracted from all samples and reverse transcribed into cDNA, which served as template for TCR sequencing. SuperScript III was used for first-strand cDNA synthesis, primed with a 2:1 mix of oligo-dT and random hexamers. A synthetic immune receptor repertoire was used to measure amplification bias, and any remaining bias was corrected computationally. Under the source paper's analysis protocol: Raw reads were preprocessed for error removal, and CDR3 was defined according to IMGT conventions as running from the conserved cysteine to phenylalanine. Clonality was computed as 1 minus the Shannon entropy, with the entropy normalized by log2 of the number of productive unique TCRs. Whether scalp clones were CD4 or CD8 was inferred by matching scalp TCRbeta sequences against CD4 and CD8 repertoires sorted from blood. Sourced from immuneACCESS, this table was stored by TCRdb with only in-frame sequences that have V and J called. A share of the clones is absent; for the studies checked, an unresolved V gene accounts for under half, and the remainder has no known explanation. The D gene and trimming were derived from the DNA, and the V and J assignments and clone size from that table. This sample has over 150,000 clones in its table, and approximately 53% of those were observed once. In total, the top ten clones hold less than 14% of the sample.

V drops 0 bases and J drops 5 bases, leaving 8 bases in between. As encoded in the germline V gene, CDR1 is LGHNA while CDR2 is YSLEER. The CDR3 holds 15 amino acids from the cysteine to the phenylalanine. Only CDR3 DNA is held: 45 bases, read in frame from base 1. Read against the paper, the sample's time point label means: 24 weeks on oral tofacitinib. The treatment or condition label, as the study defines it: oral pan-JAK inhibitor, 5-10 mg twice daily. Lesional scalp punch biopsies and peripheral blood were obtained from alopecia areata patients. PBMCs were separated by density centrifugation and stained for CD3, CD4 and CD8, after which CD4+ and CD8+ T cells were sorted on a FACSAria.

Recombination joined TRBV4-3 with TRBJ1-6; a tentative D match to TRBD1 spans 6 bases. The input for sequencing was CD8+ T cells sorted from blood, taken at week 24, from a patient treated with tofacitinib. The TCR comes from a human donor with alopecia areata. The sequence in DNA is TGCGCCAGCAGCCAAGAGAGGACAGATAATTCACCCCTCCACTTT. Its translation reads: CASSQERTDNSPLHF.